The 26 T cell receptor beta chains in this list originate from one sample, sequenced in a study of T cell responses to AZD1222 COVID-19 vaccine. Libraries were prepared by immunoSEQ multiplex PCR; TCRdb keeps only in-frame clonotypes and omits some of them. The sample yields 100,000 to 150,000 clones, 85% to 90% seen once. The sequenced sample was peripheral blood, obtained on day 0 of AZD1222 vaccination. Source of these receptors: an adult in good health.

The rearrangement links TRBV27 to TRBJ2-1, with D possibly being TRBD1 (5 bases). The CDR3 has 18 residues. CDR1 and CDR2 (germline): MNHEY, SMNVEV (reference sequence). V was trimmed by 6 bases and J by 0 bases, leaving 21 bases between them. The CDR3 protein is CASRQPLTADNSYNEQFF. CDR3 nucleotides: TGTGCCAGCAGACAACCGTTGACAGCAGACAACTCCTACAATGAGCAGTTCTTC.

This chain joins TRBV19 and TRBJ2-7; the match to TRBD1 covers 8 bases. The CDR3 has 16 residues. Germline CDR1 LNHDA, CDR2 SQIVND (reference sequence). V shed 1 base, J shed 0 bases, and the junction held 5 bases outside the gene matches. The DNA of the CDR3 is TGTGCCAGTAGTATAGGGGGGACAGGTTCCTCCTACGAGCAGTACTTC. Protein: CASSIGGTGSSYEQYF.

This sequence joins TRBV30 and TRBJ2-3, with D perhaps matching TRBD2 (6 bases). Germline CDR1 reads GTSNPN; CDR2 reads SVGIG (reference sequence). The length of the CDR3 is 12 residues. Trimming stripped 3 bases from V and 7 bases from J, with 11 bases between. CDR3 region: CAWREGLHTQYF. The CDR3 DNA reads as TGTGCCTGGAGGGAGGGACTTCATACGCAGTATTTT.

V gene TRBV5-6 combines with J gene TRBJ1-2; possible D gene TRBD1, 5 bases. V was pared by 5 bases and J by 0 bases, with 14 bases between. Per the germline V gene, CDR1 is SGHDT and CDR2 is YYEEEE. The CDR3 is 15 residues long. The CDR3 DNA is TGTGCCAGCAGATTGTTCGGGGGAGCTAACTATGGCTACACCTTC. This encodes CASRLFGGANYGYTF. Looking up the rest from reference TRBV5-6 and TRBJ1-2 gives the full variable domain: DAGVTQSPTHLIKTRGQQVTLRCSPKSGHDTVSWYQQALGQGPQFIFQYYEEEERQRGNFPDRFSGHQFPNYSSELNVNALLLGDSALYLCASRLFGGANYGYTFGSGTRLTVV.

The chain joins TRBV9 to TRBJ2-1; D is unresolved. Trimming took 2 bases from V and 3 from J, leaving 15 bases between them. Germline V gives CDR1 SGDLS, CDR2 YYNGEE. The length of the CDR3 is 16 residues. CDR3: CASSVLDNPYYNEQFF. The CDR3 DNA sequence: TGTGCCAGCAGCGTCCTAGACAACCCCTACTACAATGAGCAGTTCTTC. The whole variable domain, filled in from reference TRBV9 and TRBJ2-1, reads DSGVTQTPKHLITATGQRVTLRCSPRSGDLSVYWYQQSLDQGLQFLIQYYNGEERAKGNILERFSAQQFPDLHSELNLSSLELGDSALYFCASSVLDNPYYNEQFFGPGTRLTVL.

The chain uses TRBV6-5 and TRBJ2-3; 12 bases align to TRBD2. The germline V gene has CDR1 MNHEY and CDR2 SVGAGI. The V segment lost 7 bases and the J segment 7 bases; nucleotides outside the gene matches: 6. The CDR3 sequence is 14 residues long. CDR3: CASMGLAGVYTQYF. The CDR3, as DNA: TGTGCCAGCATGGGACTAGCGGGTGTATATACGCAGTATTTT.

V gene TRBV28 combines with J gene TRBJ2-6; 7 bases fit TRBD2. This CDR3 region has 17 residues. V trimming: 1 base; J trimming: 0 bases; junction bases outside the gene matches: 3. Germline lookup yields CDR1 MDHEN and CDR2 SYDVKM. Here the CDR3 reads CASSLLGGSSGANVLTF. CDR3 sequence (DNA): TGTGCCAGCAGTTTATTAGGCGGGAGCTCTGGGGCCAACGTCCTGACTTTC.

CDR3 nucleotides: TGTGCCAGCAGCTTAGTGGGGACAGCGAACACTGAAGCTTTCTTT. Residues: CASSLVGTANTEAFF. This sequence joins TRBV7-9 and TRBJ1-1; 7 bases are shared with TRBD1. V shed 1 base and J 1 base; nucleotides not matched to a gene: 3. Germline V lookup: CDR1 SEHNR, CDR2 FQNEAQ (reference sequence). The CDR3 covers 15 residues.

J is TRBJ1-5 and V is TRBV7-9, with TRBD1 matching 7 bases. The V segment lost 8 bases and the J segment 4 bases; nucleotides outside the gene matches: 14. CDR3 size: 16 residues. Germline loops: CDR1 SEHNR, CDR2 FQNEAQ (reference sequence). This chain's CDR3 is CASARGGRAINQPQHF. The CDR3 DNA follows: TGTGCCAGCGCTAGAGGGGGCAGGGCCATAAATCAGCCCCAGCATTTT.

The CDR3 sequence: CASSPGTGVGGYTF. The DNA for the CDR3 is TGCGCCAGCAGTCCCGGGACAGGGGTCGGTGGCTACACCTTC. The J gene is TRBJ1-2, the V gene TRBV10-2; 10 nucleotides align to TRBD1. The V and J ends lost 5 bases and 7 bases, in that order; junction bases with no gene match: 7. This CDR3 comprises 14 residues. Germline CDR1 WSHSY, CDR2 SAAADI.

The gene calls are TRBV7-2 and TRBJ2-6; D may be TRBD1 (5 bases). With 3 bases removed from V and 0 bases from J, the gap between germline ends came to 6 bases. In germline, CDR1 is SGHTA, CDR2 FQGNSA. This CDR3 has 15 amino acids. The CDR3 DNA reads TGTGCCAGCAGCTTGACAGCCTCTGGGGCCAACGTCCTGACTTTC. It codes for CASSLTASGANVLTF.

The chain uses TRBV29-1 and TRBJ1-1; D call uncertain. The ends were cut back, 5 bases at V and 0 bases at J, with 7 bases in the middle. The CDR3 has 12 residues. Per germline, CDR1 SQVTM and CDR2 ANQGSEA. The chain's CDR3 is CSVSRLNTEAFF. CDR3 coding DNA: TGCAGCGTTAGCAGGCTGAACACTGAAGCTTTCTTT.

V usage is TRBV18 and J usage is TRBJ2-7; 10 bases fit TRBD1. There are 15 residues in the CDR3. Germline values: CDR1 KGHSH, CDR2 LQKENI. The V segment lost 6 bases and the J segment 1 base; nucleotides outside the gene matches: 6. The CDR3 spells CASSPRTGGSYEQYF. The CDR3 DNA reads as TGTGCCAGCTCTCCTCGGACAGGGGGTTCCTACGAGCAGTACTTC.

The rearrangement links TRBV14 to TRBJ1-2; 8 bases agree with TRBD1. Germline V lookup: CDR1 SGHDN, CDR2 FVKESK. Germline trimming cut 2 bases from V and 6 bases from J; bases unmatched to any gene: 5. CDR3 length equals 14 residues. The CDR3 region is CASSQPDRENGYTF. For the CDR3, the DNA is TGTGCCAGCAGCCAACCGGACAGGGAAAATGGCTACACCTTC.

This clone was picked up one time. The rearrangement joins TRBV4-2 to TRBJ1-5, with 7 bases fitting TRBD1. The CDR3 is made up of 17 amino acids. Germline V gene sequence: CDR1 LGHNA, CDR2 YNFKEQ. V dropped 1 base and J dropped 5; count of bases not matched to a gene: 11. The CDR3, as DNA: TGTGCCAGCAGCCAAGTCCCGACAGGGAATTTTCATCAGCCCCAGCATTTT. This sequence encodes CASSQVPTGNFHQPQHF.

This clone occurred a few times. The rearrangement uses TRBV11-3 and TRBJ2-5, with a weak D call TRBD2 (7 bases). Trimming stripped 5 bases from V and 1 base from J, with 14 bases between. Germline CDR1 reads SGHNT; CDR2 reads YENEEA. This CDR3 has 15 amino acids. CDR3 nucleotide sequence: TGTGCCAGCAGCATAGGGGGGGGGCTCCAAGAGACCCAGTACTTC. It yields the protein CASSIGGGLQETQYF.

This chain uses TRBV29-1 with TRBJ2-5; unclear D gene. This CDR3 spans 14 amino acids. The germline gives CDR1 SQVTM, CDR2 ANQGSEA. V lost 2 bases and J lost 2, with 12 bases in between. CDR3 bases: TGCAGCGTTGAACCGCGTGCAGGTCAAGAGACCCAGTACTTC. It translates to CSVEPRAGQETQYF. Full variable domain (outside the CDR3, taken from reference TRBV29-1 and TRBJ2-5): SAVISQKPSRDICQRGTSLTIQCQVDSQVTMMFWYRQQPGQSLTLIATANQGSEATYESGFVIDKFPISRPNLTFSTLTVSNMSPEDSSIYLCSVEPRAGQETQYFGPGTRLLVL.

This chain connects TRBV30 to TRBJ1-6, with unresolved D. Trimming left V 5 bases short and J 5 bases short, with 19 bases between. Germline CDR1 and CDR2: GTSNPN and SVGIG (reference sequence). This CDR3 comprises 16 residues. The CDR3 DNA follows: TGTGCCTGGGCTGACCGAAGGAGAGGGCATAATTCACCCCTCCACTTT. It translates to CAWADRRRGHNSPLHF. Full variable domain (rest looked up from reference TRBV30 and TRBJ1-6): SQTIHQWPATLVQPVGSPLSLECTVEGTSNPNLYWYRQAAGRGLQLLFYSVGIGQISSEVPQNLSASRPQDRQFILSSKKLLLSDSGFYLCAWADRRRGHNSPLHFGNGTRLTVT.

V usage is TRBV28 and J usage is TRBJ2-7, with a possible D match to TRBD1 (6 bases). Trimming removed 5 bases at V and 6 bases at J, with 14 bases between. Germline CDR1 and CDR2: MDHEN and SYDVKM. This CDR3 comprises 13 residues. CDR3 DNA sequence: TGTGCCAGCAGTCCAGCAGGGGAAGGCGAGCAGTACTTC. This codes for CASSPAGEGEQYF.

Here the CDR3 reads CATSDHTGGRETQYF. For the CDR3, the DNA is TGTGCCACCAGTGATCACACAGGGGGTCGGGAGACCCAGTACTTC. The chain carries TRBV24-1 and TRBJ2-5; TRBD1 matches 8 bases. The CDR3 length is 15 residues. CDR1 KGHDR and CDR2 SFDVKD come from the germline V gene. V shed 3 bases and J 5 bases; nucleotides not matched to a gene: 7.

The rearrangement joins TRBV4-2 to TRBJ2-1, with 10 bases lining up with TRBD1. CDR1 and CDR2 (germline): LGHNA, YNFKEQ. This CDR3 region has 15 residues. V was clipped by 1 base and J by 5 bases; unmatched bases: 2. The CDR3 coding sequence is TGTGCCAGCAGCCAAGTCGGGACAGGGGACAATGAGCAGTTCTTC. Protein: CASSQVGTGDNEQFF.

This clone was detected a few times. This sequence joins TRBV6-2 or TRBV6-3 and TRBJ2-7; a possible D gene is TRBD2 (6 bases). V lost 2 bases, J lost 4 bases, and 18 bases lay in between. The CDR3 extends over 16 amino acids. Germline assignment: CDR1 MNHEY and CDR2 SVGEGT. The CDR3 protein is CASSYPKVLARYEQYF. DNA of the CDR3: TGTGCCAGCAGTTACCCGAAGGTCCTAGCGAGATACGAGCAGTACTTC.

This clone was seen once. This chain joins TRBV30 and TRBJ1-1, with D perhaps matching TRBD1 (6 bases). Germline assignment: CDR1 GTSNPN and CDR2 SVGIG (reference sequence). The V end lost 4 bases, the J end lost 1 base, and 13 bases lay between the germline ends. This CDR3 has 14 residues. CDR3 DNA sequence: TGTGCCTGGACCACCCTGGGGGCGAACACTGAAGCTTTCTTT. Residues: CAWTTLGANTEAFF.

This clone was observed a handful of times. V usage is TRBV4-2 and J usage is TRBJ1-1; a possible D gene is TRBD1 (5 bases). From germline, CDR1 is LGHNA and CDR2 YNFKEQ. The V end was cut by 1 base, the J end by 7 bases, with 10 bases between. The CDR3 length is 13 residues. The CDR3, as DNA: TGTGCCAGCAGCCAAGGGGGGGGGAGTGAAGCTTTCTTT. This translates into CASSQGGGSEAFF.

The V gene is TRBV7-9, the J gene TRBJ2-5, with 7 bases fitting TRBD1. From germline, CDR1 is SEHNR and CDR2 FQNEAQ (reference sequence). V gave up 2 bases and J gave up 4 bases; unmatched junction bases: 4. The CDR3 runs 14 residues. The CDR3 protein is CASSLNRGLETQYF. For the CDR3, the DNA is TGTGCCAGCAGCTTAAACAGGGGATTAGAGACCCAGTACTTC.

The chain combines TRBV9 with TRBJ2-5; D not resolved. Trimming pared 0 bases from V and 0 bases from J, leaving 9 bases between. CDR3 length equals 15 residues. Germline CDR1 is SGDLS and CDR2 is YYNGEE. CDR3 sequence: CASSVAFDNQETQYF. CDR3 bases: TGTGCCAGCAGCGTAGCTTTTGACAACCAAGAGACCCAGTACTTC.